This T cell receptor (beta chain) was documented in a study of cytomegalovirus exposure and HLA in healthy donors. Study-wide context: A preliminary data release comprised tens of millions of unique TCRs obtained from HLA-typed donors.

Researchers ran the PCR with 60 Vbeta and 13 Jbeta primers. Sequencing used immunoSEQ multiplex PCR; TCRdb keeps in-frame clones, though not all of them. The repertoire includes under 150,000 clones, around 79% of them detected once, and roughly 6.1% sits in the top ten. Whole-study findings and limits: According to the study, about 180 TCR beta chains were cytomegalovirus-associated. Later on, a genetic analysis was performed. It linked a missense variant in DCLRE1C with V- and J-gene trimming of TCR beta.

Notes on this clone: What it recognizes is unknown.

In germline, CDR1 is SQVTM, CDR2 ANQGSEA. V lost 5 bases, J lost 3 bases, and 10 bases stayed unmatched. The CDR3 is made up of 15 amino acids. The receptor comes from a woman aged 40-49 years in good health and CMV-seronegative. Sequenced sample: PBMCs. The chain employs TRBV29-1 and TRBJ2-7, with 10 bases aligning to TRBD2. The CDR3 spells CSVSLGASGSYEQYF. Written as DNA, the CDR3 is TGCAGCGTTTCTCTCGGGGCTAGCGGGAGCTACGAGCAGTACTTC.